This T cell receptor beta chain was sequenced in a study of T cell repertoires in cytomegalovirus infection. Overall study findings and caveats: Based on cumulative public TCR beta family frequency, carriers of CMV plus the relevant HLA were identified.

Turning to this clonotype: Its matching antigen is unknown.

In TCRdb, the reads were re-called with MiXCR into one record per CDR3 protein. Altogether 250,000 to 300,000 distinct CDR3 sequences are present, roughly an eighth being singletons, with the ten largest covering about 8.7%. Looked up from germline, CDR1 is MNHEY and CDR2 is SMNVEV (reference sequence). The CDR3 spans 19 residues. V gave up 6 bases and J gave up 1 base, with 27 bases separating them. Sequencing was performed on PBMCs. This receptor was taken from a human donor in good health (CMV status not recorded). Some clones in this sample may be carry-over from other donors' samples. V and J are TRBV27 and TRBJ1-1, with a tentative D call TRBD1 (5 bases). DNA of the CDR3: TGTGCCAGCAGCCCTCAGGGTAGGAGTCCCTGGGGCAGGAACACTGAAGCTTTCTTT. The encoded protein is CASSPQGRSPWGRNTEAFF.